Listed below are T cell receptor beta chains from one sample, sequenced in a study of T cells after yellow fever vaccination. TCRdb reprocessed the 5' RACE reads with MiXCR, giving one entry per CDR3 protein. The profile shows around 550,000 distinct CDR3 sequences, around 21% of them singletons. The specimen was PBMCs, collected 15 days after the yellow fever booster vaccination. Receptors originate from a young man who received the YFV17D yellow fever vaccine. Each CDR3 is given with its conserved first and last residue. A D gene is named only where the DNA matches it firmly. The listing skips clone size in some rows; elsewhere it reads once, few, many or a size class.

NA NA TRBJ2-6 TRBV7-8 CASSLIFGRGTGANVLTF TGTGCCAGCAGCTTAATTTTCGGCAGGGGAACAGGGGCCAACGTCCTGACTTTC
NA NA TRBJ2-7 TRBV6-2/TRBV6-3 CASSYSQGPYYEQYF TGTGCCAGCAGTTACTCGCAGGGGCCCTACTACGAGCAGTACTTC
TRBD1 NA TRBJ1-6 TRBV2 CASSDYPEQGNSPLHF TGTGCCAGCAGTGATTACCCTGAACAGGGGAATTCACCCCTCCACTTT
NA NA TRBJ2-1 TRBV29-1 CSGPVLADSYNEQFF TGCAGCGGCCCGGTACTGGCAGACTCCTACAATGAGCAGTTCTTC
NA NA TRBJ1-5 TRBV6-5 CASSYRGGDQPQHF TGTGCCAGCAGTTACAGGGGAGGAGATCAGCCCCAGCATTTT
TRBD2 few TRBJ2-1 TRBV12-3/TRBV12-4 CASSLSIGRGEQFF TGTGCCAGCAGTTTAAGTATCGGGAGGGGTGAGCAGTTCTTC
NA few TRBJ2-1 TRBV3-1 CASSNPRRDSSNEQFF TGTGCCAGCAGCAACCCCCGAAGGGACTCGAGCAATGAGCAGTTCTTC
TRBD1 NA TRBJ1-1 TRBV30 CAVQGWGTEAFF TGTGCCGTACAGGGGTGGGGCACTGAAGCTTTCTTT
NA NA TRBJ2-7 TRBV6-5 CASGPYEREQYF TGTGCCAGCGGACCTTACGAAAGGGAGCAGTACTTC
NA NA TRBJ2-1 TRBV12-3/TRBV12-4 CASSYGARNEQFF TGTGCCAGCAGTTACGGAGCCAGAAATGAGCAGTTCTTC
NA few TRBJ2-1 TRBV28 CASTLGVLGDEQFF TGTGCCAGCACCCTGGGGGTCCTCGGCGATGAGCAGTTCTTC
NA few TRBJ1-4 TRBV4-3 CASSLGTAATNEKLFF TGCGCCAGCAGCCTCGGGACTGCTGCAACTAATGAAAAACTGTTTTTT
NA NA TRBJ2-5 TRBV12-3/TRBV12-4 CASSDRIKETQYF TGTGCCAGCAGCGACAGAATTAAAGAGACCCAGTACTTC
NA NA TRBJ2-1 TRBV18 CASSPATDQIDYNEQFF TGTGCCAGCTCACCAGCGACAGACCAAATAGACTACAATGAGCAGTTCTTC
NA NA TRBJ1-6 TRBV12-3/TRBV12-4 CASSLRDNSPLHF TGTGCCAGCAGTTTGAGAGATAATTCACCCCTCCACTTT
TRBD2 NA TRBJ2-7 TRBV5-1 CASTGWLAGGLSYEQYF TGCGCCAGCACCGGGTGGCTAGCGGGAGGGCTATCCTACGAGCAGTACTTC
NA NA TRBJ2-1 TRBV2 CASRTDRSSYNEQFF TGTGCCAGCAGAACCGACAGAAGCTCCTACAATGAGCAGTTCTTC
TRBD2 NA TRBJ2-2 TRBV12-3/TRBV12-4 CAARGGGTGELFF TGTGCCGCCCGGGGGGGGGGCACCGGGGAGCTGTTTTTT
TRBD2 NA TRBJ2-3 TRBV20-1 CSARSSGSSTDTQYF TGCAGTGCTAGATCTAGCGGTTCTAGCACAGATACGCAGTATTTT
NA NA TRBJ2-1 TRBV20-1 CSARILSVRYNEQFF TGCAGTGCTAGAATTTTGAGCGTGAGATACAATGAGCAGTTCTTC
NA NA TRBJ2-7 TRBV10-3 CAISEMLETYEQYF TGTGCCATCAGTGAGATGTTAGAAACCTACGAGCAGTACTTC
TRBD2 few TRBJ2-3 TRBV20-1 CSARDPTTSSPDTQYF TGCAGTGCTAGAGATCCCACGACTAGCTCCCCAGATACGCAGTATTTT
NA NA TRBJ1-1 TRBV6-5 CASSYSPTDQAFF TGTGCCAGCAGTTACTCCCCGACAGACCAAGCTTTCTTT
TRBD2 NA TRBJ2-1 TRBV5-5 CASSSSTSGTHNEQFF TGTGCCAGCAGCTCCTCGACTAGCGGGACTCACAATGAGCAGTTCTTC
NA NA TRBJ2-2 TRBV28 CASRPSAHPDGGELFF TGTGCCAGCAGACCTAGCGCACACCCTGATGGCGGGGAGCTGTTTTTT
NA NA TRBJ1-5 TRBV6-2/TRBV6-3 CASRNFGQFNQPQHF TGTGCCAGCAGAAACTTCGGACAGTTCAATCAGCCCCAGCATTTT
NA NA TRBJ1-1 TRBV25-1 CASSRVFNEAFF TGTGCCAGCAGTCGGGTTTTTAATGAAGCTTTCTTT
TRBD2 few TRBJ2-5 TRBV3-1 CASSRTSGKETQYF TGTGCCAGCAGTCGGACTAGCGGGAAAGAGACCCAGTACTTC
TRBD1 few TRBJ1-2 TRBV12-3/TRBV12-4 CASRDRGYGYTF TGTGCCAGCAGGGACAGGGGGTATGGCTACACCTTC